The sequence of this T cell receptor (beta chain) was determined in a study of T-cell reconstitution after alpha-beta-depleted transplantation in children. The TCRbeta library was prepared with unique molecular identifiers. TCRdb fed the PCR reads into MiXCR, producing one record per CDR3 protein. The table has about 610,000 distinct CDR3 sequences, roughly a tenth seen once. This clonotype was counted many times. Germline loops: CDR1 DFQATT, CDR2 SNEGSKA (reference sequence). The V end lost 6 bases, the J end lost 3 bases, and 21 bases lay between the germline ends. This CDR3 is 15 amino acids long. The receptor comes from a human donor who donated a stem cell graft to a child with acute myeloid leukemia. The sequencing used PBMCs from the stem cell graft donor, collected from the stem cell graft. The gene calls are TRBV20-1 and TRBJ2-7; D tentatively fits TRBD1 or TRBD2 (6 bases each). The CDR3 DNA reads as TGCAGTGCCCCACCGACAGGAGGGCTGAACTACGAGCAGTACTTC. Protein product: CSAPPTGGLNYEQYF.